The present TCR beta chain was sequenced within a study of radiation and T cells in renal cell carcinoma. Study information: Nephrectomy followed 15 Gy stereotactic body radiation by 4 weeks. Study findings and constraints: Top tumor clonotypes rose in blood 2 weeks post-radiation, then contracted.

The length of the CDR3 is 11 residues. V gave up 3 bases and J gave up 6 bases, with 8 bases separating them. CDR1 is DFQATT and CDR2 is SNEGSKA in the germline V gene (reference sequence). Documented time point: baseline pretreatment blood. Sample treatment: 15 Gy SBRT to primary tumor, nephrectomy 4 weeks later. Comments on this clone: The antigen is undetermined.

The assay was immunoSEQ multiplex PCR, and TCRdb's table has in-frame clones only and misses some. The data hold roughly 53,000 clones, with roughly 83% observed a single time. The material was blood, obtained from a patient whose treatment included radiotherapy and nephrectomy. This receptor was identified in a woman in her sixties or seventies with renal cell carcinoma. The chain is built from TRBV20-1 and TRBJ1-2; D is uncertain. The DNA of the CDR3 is TGCAGTGCTAGCGGGCGAAATGGCTACACCTTC. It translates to CSASGRNGYTF.